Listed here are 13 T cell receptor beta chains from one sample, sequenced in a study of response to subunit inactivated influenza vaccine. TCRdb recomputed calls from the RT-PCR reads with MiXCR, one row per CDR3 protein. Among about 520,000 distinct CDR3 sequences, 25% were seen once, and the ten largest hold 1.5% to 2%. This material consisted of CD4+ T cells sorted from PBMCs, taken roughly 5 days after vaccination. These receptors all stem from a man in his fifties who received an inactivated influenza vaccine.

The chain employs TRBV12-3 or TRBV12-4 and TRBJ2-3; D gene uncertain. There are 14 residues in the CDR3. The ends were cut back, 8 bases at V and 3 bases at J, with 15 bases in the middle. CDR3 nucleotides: TGTGCCAGCTGTCTTACGGTGAGGACAGATACGCAGTATTTT. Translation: CASCLTVRTDTQYF.

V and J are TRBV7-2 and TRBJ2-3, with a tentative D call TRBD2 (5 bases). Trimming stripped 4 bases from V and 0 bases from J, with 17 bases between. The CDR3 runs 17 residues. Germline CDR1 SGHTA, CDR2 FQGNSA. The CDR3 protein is CASSYQTGSLSTDTQYF. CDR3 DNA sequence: TGTGCCAGCAGCTACCAAACGGGGTCGTTGAGCACAGATACGCAGTATTTT.

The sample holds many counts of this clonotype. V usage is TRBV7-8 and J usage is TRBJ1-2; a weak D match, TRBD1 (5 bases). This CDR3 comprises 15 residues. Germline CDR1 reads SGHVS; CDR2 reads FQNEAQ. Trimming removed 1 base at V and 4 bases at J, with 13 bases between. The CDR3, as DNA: TGTGCCAGCAGCTTAGGGGGACGAGGGGTCTATGGCTACACCTTC. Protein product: CASSLGGRGVYGYTF. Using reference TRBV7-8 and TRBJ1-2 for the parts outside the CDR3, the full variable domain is GAGVSQSPRYKVAKRGQDVALRCDPISGHVSLFWYQQALGQGPEFLTYFQNEAQLDKSGLPSDRFFAERPEGSVSTLKIQRTQQEDSAVYLCASSLGGRGVYGYTFGSGTRLTVV.

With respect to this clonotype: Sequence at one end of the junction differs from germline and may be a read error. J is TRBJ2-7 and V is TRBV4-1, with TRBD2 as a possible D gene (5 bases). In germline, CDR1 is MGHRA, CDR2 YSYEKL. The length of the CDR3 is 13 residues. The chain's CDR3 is CASSQIGGHEHYF. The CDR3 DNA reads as TGCGCCAGCAGCCAAATTGGAGGCCACGAGCATTACTTC.

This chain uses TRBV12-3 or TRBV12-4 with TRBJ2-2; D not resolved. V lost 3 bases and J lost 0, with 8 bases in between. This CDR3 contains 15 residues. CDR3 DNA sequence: TGTGCCAGCAGTTTTGGGTTGACGAACACCGGGGAGCTGTTTTTT. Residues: CASSFGLTNTGELFF.

The CDR3 reads CASSLAPGQGGEQYF. The CDR3 region has the DNA TGTGCCAGCAGCTTAGCGCCGGGACAGGGAGGCGAGCAGTACTTC. The chain employs TRBV7-2 and TRBJ2-7; 9 nucleotides align to TRBD1. Germline assignment: CDR1 SGHTA and CDR2 FQGNSA. V dropped 0 bases and J dropped 6; count of bases not matched to a gene: 6. The CDR3 contains 15 residues.

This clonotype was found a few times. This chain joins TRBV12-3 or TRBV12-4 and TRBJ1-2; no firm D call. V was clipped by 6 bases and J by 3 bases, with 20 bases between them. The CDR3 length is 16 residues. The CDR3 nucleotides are TGTGCCAGCAGATATGGGATCGGCCAGCTAGACTATGGCTACACCTTC. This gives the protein CASRYGIGQLDYGYTF.

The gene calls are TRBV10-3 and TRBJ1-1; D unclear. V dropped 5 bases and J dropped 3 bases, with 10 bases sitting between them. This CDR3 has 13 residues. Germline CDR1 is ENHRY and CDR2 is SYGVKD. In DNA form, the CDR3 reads TGTGCCATCAGTCGGGAGCGGGACACTGAAGCTTTCTTT. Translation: CAISRERDTEAFF.

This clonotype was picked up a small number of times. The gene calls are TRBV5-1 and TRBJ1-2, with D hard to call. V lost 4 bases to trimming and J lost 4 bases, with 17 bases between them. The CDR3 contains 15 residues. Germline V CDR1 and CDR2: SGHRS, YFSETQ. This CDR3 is CASSLSAETSYGYTF. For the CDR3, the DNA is TGCGCCAGCAGCCTATCAGCCGAAACAAGCTATGGCTACACCTTC.

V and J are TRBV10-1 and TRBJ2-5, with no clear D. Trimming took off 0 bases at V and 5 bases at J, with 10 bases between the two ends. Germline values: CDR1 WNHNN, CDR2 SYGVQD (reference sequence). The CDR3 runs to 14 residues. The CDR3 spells CASSESKRRETQYF. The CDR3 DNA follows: TGCGCCAGCAGTGAGTCGAAGCGTCGGGAGACCCAGTACTTC.

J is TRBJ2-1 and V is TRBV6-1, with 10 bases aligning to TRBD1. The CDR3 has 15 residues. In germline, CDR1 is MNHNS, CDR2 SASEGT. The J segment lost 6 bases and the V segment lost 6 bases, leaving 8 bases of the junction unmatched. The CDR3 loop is CASRAPGQGSNEQFF. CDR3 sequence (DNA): TGTGCCAGCAGGGCGCCGGGACAGGGGAGCAATGAGCAGTTCTTC.

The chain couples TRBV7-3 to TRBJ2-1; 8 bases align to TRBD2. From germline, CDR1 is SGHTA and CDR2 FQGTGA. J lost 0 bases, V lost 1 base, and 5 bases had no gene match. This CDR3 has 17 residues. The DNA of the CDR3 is TGTGCCAGCAGCTTAATGGTAGCGGGAACCTCCTACAATGAGCAGTTCTTC. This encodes CASSLMVAGTSYNEQFF.

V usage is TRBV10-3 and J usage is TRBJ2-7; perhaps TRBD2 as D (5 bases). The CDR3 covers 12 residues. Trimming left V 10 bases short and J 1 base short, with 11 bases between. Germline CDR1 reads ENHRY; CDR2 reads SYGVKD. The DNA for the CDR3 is TGTGCCACCCGAGCGGAATCCTACGAGCAGTACTTC. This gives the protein CATRAESYEQYF.